The T cell receptor beta chain under discussion was sequenced for a study of blood T cell repertoires in COVID-19. For the study at large: Some COVID-19 samples were acute and others convalescent; all came from the United States, Italy and Spain.

Seattle patients were enrolled while actively infected and followed longitudinally. As processed by the authors: Reference gene primer amplification gave estimated nucleated cell counts. TCRdb keeps only in-frame clones here, not all; method: immunoSEQ multiplex PCR. The DNA gave D and trimming, while V, J and clone size come from that table. There are fewer than 250,000 clones in the sample; roughly 83% occur only once, and roughly 5.2% lies in the top ten. Sequences were obtained from peripheral blood. This receptor was obtained from a woman older than 75 with COVID-19, enrolled during active disease.

The CDR3 DNA reads TGTGCCAGCAGCCGTAGCGGGGGGACCTACAATGAGCAGTTCTTC. Amino acids: CASSRSGGTYNEQFF. The rearrangement joins TRBV2 to TRBJ2-1, with 10 bases matching TRBD2. The V and J ends lost 6 bases and 2 bases, in that order; junction bases with no gene match: 4. This CDR3 has 15 residues. Germline CDR1 is SNHLY and CDR2 is FYNNEI.